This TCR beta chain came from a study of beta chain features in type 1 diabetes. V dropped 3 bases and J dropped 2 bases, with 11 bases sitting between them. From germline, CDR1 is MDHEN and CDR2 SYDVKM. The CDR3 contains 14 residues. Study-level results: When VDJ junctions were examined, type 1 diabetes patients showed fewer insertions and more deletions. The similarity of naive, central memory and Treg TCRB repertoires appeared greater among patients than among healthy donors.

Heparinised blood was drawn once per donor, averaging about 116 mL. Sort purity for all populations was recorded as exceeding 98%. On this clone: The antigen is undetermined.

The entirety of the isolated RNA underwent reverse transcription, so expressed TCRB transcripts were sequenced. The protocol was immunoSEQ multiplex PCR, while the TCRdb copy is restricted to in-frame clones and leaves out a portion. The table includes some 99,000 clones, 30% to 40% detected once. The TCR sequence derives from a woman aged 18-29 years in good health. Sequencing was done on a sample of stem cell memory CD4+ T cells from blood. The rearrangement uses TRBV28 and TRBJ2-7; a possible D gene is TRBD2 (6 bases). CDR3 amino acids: CASSLPGGAYEQYF. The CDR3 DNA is TGTGCCAGCAGTTTGCCAGGAGGGGCCTACGAGCAGTACTTC.